Reported below is one TCR beta chain. Its antigen remains unknown. After removal of 6 bases from V and 3 bases from J, the junction contained 7 bases not matched to a gene. This CDR3 region has 15 residues. Germline values: CDR1 SGHVS, CDR2 FNYEAQ. This record belongs to a study of T cell responses to AZD1222 COVID-19 vaccine. The repertoire was sequenced with immunoSEQ multiplex PCR; TCRdb's copy has only in-frame clones and lacks some. The sample holds approximately 130,000 clones, about 79% seen once. General observations from the study: Donors were mostly white British, more females; clonal diversity possibly underestimated.

Sequencing was performed on peripheral blood, taken 28 days after the second AZD1222 dose. This sequence was found in an adult who received the AZD1222 COVID-19 vaccine. The chain links TRBV7-6 to TRBJ1-2; TRBD1 agrees at 10 bases. This chain's CDR3 is CASSLRGQGDYGYTF. CDR3 nucleotides: TGTGCCAGCAGTTTGCGAGGACAGGGGGACTATGGCTACACCTTC.